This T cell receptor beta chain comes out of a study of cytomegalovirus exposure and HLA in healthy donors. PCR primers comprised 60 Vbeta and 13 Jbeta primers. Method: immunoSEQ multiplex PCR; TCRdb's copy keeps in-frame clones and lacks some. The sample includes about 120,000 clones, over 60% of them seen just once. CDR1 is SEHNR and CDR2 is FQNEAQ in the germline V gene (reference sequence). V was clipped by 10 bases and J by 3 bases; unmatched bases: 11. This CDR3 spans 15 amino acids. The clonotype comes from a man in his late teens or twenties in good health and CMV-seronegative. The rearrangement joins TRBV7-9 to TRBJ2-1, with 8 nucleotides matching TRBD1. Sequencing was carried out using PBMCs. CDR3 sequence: CATDRGSVIYNEQFF. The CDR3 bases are TGTGCCACCGACAGGGGCTCCGTTATCTACAATGAGCAGTTCTTC.